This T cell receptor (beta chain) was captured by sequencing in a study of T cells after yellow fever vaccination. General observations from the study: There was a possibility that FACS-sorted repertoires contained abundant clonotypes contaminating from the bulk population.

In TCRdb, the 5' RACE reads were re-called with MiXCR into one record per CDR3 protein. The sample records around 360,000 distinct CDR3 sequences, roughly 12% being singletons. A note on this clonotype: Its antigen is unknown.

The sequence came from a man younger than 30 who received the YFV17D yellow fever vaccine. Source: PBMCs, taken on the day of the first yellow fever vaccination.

The CDR3 sequence: CASSPFDPMNTGELFF. For the CDR3, the DNA is TGTGCCAGCTCCCCTTTTGACCCCATGAACACCGGGGAGCTGTTTTTT. The chain has TRBV18 and TRBJ2-2, with D unclear. The germline CDR1 and CDR2 sequences are KGHSH and LQKENI. V lost 6 bases to trimming and J lost 1 base, with 15 bases between them. CDR3 size: 16 residues.